This T cell receptor (beta chain) appears in the sequencing data of a study of cytomegalovirus exposure and HLA in healthy donors. In the PCR, 60 Vbeta and 13 Jbeta primers were used. Original handling: A later analysis tallied about 80 million unique TCR beta chains, approximately 10 million of them shared. This table comes from immunoSEQ multiplex PCR, and its TCRdb copy is limited to in-frame clones, with some not included. V and J calls and clone size follow that table, whereas D and trimming were derived from the DNA. The sample has 130,000 to 150,000 clones, roughly two thirds seen once. This clone appeared a few times. This CDR3 is 13 amino acids long. The V gene's germline CDR1 is SGHRS and CDR2 YFSETQ. V gave up 5 bases and J gave up 3 bases, with 9 bases separating them.

This chain joins TRBV5-1 and TRBJ1-5, with D maybe TRBD1 (6 bases). This sequence was found in a human donor in good health. The sequencing input was PBMCs. DNA of the CDR3: TGCGCCAGCAGTCCAGGGGTCAATCAGCCCCAGCATTTT. It is translated as CASSPGVNQPQHF.